This T cell receptor beta chain was captured by sequencing in a study of OX40 agonist ivuxolimab in advanced cancers. The germline V gene encodes CDR1 SNHLY and CDR2 FYNNEI. The CDR3 has 16 residues. Germline trimming cut 7 bases from V and 12 bases from J; bases unmatched to any gene: 19. Assay: immunoSEQ multiplex PCR; the TCRdb copy retains only in-frame clones and omits some. This sample has approximately 74,000 clones, with around 80% found just once. This chain joins TRBV2 and TRBJ2-1; 9 positions agree with TRBD2. This material consisted of CD4+ or CD8+ T cells sorted from blood, taken in a trial of the OX40 agonist ivuxolimab. The receptor was isolated from an adult with an advanced solid tumor such as melanoma, head and neck, liver or kidney cancer. The CDR3 reads CASKADSGGTHDGQFF. CDR3 coding DNA: TGTGCCAGCAAAGCGGACAGCGGGGGGACACATGACGGGCAGTTCTTC.